This T cell receptor (beta chain) derives from a study of T cells in Graves' hyperthyroidism and ophthalmopathy. Overall study: Peripheral blood was obtained at initial diagnosis, preceding any treatment.

Authors of the study amplified TCR beta CDR3 regions from RNA transcripts. The TCR CDR3 first-round RT-PCR relied on the HTBI primer set. TCRdb redid the calling of the multiplex PCR reads with MiXCR, one entry per CDR3 protein. Of some 150,000 distinct CDR3 sequences detected, around 20% appear once; the ten largest clones hold 60% to 80%. The CDR3 is 15 amino acids. Germline V gene data show CDR1 as DFQATT and CDR2 as SNEGSKA (reference sequence). The V and J ends lost 4 bases and 7 bases, in that order; junction bases with no gene match: 11. Ten or more counts support this clonotype. Exclusion followed for patients with uncontrolled infection, other autoimmune disease, pregnancy or lactation. Diagnosing involved the use of clinical symptoms, serum thyroxine and TRAb, thyroid ultrasound and orbital computed tomography.

Sequencing used blood. This sequence was found in a woman aged 50 to 60 with Graves' hyperthyroidism that later progressed to Graves' ophthalmopathy. The rearrangement joins TRBV20-1 to TRBJ1-4; 8 nucleotides match TRBD1. CDR3: CSATPLGQGLEKLFF. Here the CDR3 DNA reads TGCAGTGCTACACCTCTCGGACAGGGACTTGAAAAACTGTTTTTT.